The sequence of this TCR beta chain was determined in a study of identical twins. Unique molecular identifiers were in the cDNA, with template-switch universal primer binding. TCRdb itself ran the 5' RACE reads through MiXCR, one entry per CDR3 protein. The sample holds some 1,700,000 distinct CDR3 sequences, 25% to 35% seen once. In germline, CDR1 is LGHDT, CDR2 YNNKEL (reference sequence). Trimming cost V 0 bases and J 5 bases; bases outside gene matches: 7. The CDR3 runs 18 residues. This sequence originates from a newborn girl in good health. The chain joins TRBV3-1 to TRBJ2-3; 14 bases agree with TRBD2. The sequencing input was cord blood. CDR3 in DNA: TGTGCCAGCAGCCAAGATAGGGGACTAGCGGGAGCTGGAGATACGCAGTATTTT. Protein sequence: CASSQDRGLAGAGDTQYF.